The rows below give T cell receptor beta chains drawn from one sample of a study of blood T cells in healthy people across ages. TCRdb re-called the 5' RACE reads through MiXCR, storing one row per CDR3 protein. This table has under 1 million distinct CDR3 sequences, 40% to 50% appearing once. The specimen sequenced was blood. Receptors were obtained from a man between 60 and 70 years old in good health. Both conserved end residues are part of each CDR3. A D gene is named only where the DNA matches it firmly. Clone size is shown for a subset of rows, as once, few, many or a class of expanded clone.

V gene	J gene	D gene	clone size	CDR3 protein	CDR3 DNA
TRBV20-1	TRBJ1-6	-	-	CSARSENNSPLHF	TGCAGTGCTAGGTCGGAGAATAATTCACCCCTCCACTTT
TRBV5-1	TRBJ1-4	-	-	CASSLEPGQPEKLFF	TGCGCCAGCAGCTTGGAACCGGGACAACCCGAAAAACTGTTTTTT
TRBV7-9	TRBJ2-5	-	few	CASSLGSQTQYF	TGTGCCAGCAGCTTAGGTTCGCAGACCCAGTACTTC
TRBV7-2	TRBJ2-3	-	-	CASSPRTDTDTQYF	TGTGCCAGCAGCCCCAGGACAGACACAGATACGCAGTATTTT
TRBV7-2	TRBJ2-6	TRBD1	-	CASSFDGQGVANVLTF	TGTGCCAGCAGCTTCGACGGACAGGGTGTGGCCAACGTCCTGACTTTC
TRBV20-1	TRBJ2-5	TRBD1	-	CSASGTGGTSETQYF	TGCAGTGCTTCCGGGACAGGGGGCACCAGTGAGACCCAGTACTTC
TRBV6-5	TRBJ1-2	-	-	CASSDEGPYGYTF	TGTGCCAGCAGTGACGAGGGACCCTATGGCTACACCTTC
TRBV18	TRBJ2-7	-	few	CASSHRQDKGYEQYF	TGTGCCAGCTCACACCGACAGGATAAAGGCTACGAGCAGTACTTC
TRBV6-6	TRBJ2-5	-	-	CASSQLTQEAQYF	TGTGCCAGCAGCCAGCTAACCCAAGAGGCCCAGTACTTC
TRBV14	TRBJ2-7	TRBD1	-	CASSHNRGFTYEQYF	TGTGCCAGCAGCCACAACAGGGGGTTTACCTACGAGCAGTACTTC
TRBV20-1	TRBJ2-5	-	few	CSARDPRALGQETQYF	TGCAGTGCTAGAGATCCTCGGGCCCTGGGGCAAGAGACCCAGTACTTC
TRBV12-3/TRBV12-4	TRBJ2-3	TRBD1	-	CASSLWGQGEDTQYF	TGTGCCAGCAGTTTATGGGGACAGGGTGAAGATACGCAGTATTTT
TRBV4-3	TRBJ2-5	-	-	CASSLIRAGGKTQYF	TGCGCCAGCAGCCTTATAAGGGCGGGTGGGAAGACCCAGTACTTC
TRBV3-1	TRBJ2-1	TRBD2	few	CASSQDLAGAFYNEQFF	TGTGCCAGCAGCCAAGACTTAGCGGGGGCTTTCTACAATGAGCAGTTCTTC
TRBV29-1	TRBJ2-5	-	once	CSAGDQYF	TGCAGCGCCGGGGATCAGTACTTC
TRBV4-3	TRBJ2-3	-	-	CASSQDASRGSTDTQYF	TGCGCCAGCAGCCAAGACGCCAGCAGGGGCAGCACAGATACGCAGTATTTT
TRBV20-1	TRBJ2-1	-	-	CSARAYSSNEQFF	TGCAGTGCTCGGGCCTACTCCTCCAATGAGCAGTTCTTC
TRBV3-1	TRBJ2-1	-	many	CASSQDRQGKQFF	TGTGCCAGCAGCCAAGATCGCCAGGGGAAGCAGTTCTTC
TRBV7-3	TRBJ1-1	-	-	CASSPIPGDTEAFF	TGTGCCAGCAGCCCAATACCAGGGGACACTGAAGCTTTCTTT
TRBV7-2	TRBJ2-3	-	-	CASSLDSGGGGTDTQYF	TGTGCCAGCAGCTTAGACTCCGGGGGCGGTGGCACAGATACGCAGTATTTT